These 7 T cell receptor beta chains originate from one sample sequenced in a study of shared clonotypes between healthy human individuals. Only in-frame clones appear in the TCRdb table, and some are missing; sequencing was by immunoSEQ multiplex PCR. The table has hundreds of thousands of clones, around 96% seen once. The naive CD8 subset, CD45RO-negative cells positively selected for CCR7, excluded terminally differentiated effector memory CD45RA+ cells. Sequences were obtained from naive CD8+ T cells sorted from blood. These receptor sequences come from a woman aged 25 to 45 in good health.

The rearrangement joins TRBV19 to TRBJ2-7, with 11 positions matching TRBD2. The J segment lost 0 bases and the V segment lost 6 bases, leaving 22 bases of the junction unmatched. Germline V gene lookup returns CDR1 LNHDA and CDR2 SQIVND (reference sequence). This CDR3 region has 21 residues. For the CDR3, the DNA is TGTGCCAGTAGCCCCACATCCCAGGGTTGGACTAGCGGGTTGAGCTCCTACGAGCAGTACTTC. This encodes CASSPTSQGWTSGLSSYEQYF.

The chain employs TRBV5-4 and TRBJ2-3; D perhaps matches TRBD2 (6 bases). The CDR3 totals 17 residues. The V gene's germline CDR1 is SGHNT and CDR2 YYREEE (reference sequence). The germline V and J ends were trimmed by 5 bases and 0 bases, with 19 bases remaining between them. DNA of the CDR3: TGTGCCAGCAGTCCCCGGTTAGCGGCTACTAGCACAGATACGCAGTATTTT. Translating it yields CASSPRLAATSTDTQYF.

This chain uses TRBV28 with TRBJ2-5; TRBD2 matches 9 bases. J was trimmed by 4 bases and V by 1 base; bases with no gene match: 4. Germline CDR1 and CDR2: MDHEN and SYDVKM. The CDR3 has 15 residues. CDR3 sequence (DNA): TGTGCCAGCAGTTTATCTAGCGGGAAGTTAGAGACCCAGTACTTC. It codes for CASSLSSGKLETQYF. Filled out from reference TRBV28 and TRBJ2-5, the complete variable domain reads DVKVTQSSRYLVKRTGEKVFLECVQDMDHENMFWYRQDPGLGLRLIYFSYDVKMKEKGDIPEGYSVSREKKERFSLILESASTNQTSMYLCASSLSSGKLETQYFGPGTRLLVL.

This clone came up once. At the DNA level, this CDR3 is encoded by other sequences in the same sample as well. CDR3 coding DNA: TGTGCCAGCAGTTTATACGGGAATCAGCCCCAGCATTTT. Translating gives CASSLYGNQPQHF. This rearrangement joins TRBV28 to TRBJ1-5, with D uncertain. The CDR3 is made up of 13 amino acids. Trimming removed 1 base from V and 4 bases from J, with 5 bases in between. Per the germline V gene, CDR1 is MDHEN and CDR2 is SYDVKM.

The chain is built from TRBV6-1 and TRBJ1-1; TRBD1 is a possible D gene (6 bases). V was clipped by 4 bases and J by 4 bases, with 16 bases between them. The germline CDR1 and CDR2 sequences are MNHNS and SASEGT. This CDR3 has 15 amino acids. CDR3 sequence (DNA): TGTGCCAGCAGTGCCCTCAGGGGATCAGGCACTGAAGCTTTCTTT. Protein: CASSALRGSGTEAFF.

The chain has TRBV15 and TRBJ1-5; weak D call: TRBD1 (5 bases). V was pared by 1 base and J by 4 bases, with 14 bases between. CDR1 is LNHNV, CDR2 YYDKDF, per germline (reference sequence). CDR3 length: 16 amino acids. CDR3 sequence (DNA): TGTGCCACCAGCAGAGGGGGGGTAGGGAGAAATCAGCCCCAGCATTTT. Amino acids: CATSRGGVGRNQPQHF.

The genes are TRBV6-6 and TRBJ1-5; tentatively, D is TRBD1 (5 bases). V was trimmed by 7 bases and J by 7 bases, leaving 17 bases between them. The germline gives CDR1 MNHNY, CDR2 SVGAGI (reference sequence). The CDR3 is made up of 14 amino acids. CDR3 nucleotides: TGTGCCAGCACCGACGATAGGGGAGGACAGCCCCAGCATTTT. Protein: CASTDDRGGQPQHF.